A single sample is the source of the 14 T cell receptor beta chains below, sequenced in a study of graft-versus-host responses after intestinal transplantation. These receptors' antigens are unknown. Sequencing used immunoSEQ multiplex PCR; TCRdb keeps in-frame clones, though not all of them. The data show 130,000 to 150,000 clones, 85% to 95% seen once. The material sequenced was unstimulated CD4+ T cells sorted from spleen or lymph node cells, taken before intestinal transplant. Receptor source: a human donor who received an intestinal transplant.

The chain combines TRBV7-2 with TRBJ2-3, with a tentative D call TRBD2 (6 bases). This CDR3 comprises 16 residues. Germline CDR1 and CDR2: SGHTA and FQGNSA. V was shortened by 3 bases and J by 0 bases, with 13 bases between the two germline ends. This CDR3 reads CASSFLFSGSTDTQYF. DNA of the CDR3: TGTGCCAGCAGCTTTTTGTTCAGCGGGAGCACAGATACGCAGTATTTT.

This chain uses TRBV19 with TRBJ1-5, with a tentative D call TRBD1 (6 bases). CDR3 length equals 13 residues. The germline V gene has CDR1 LNHDA and CDR2 SQIVND (reference sequence). V dropped 3 bases and J dropped 9 bases, with 12 bases sitting between them. CDR3 loop: CASSMGRDMPQHF. In DNA, the CDR3 is TGTGCCAGTAGTATGGGCAGGGACATGCCCCAGCATTTT.

This chain links TRBV30 with TRBJ2-7; 10 nucleotides line up with TRBD1. Germline V gene lookup returns CDR1 GTSNPN and CDR2 SVGIG (reference sequence). Trimming removed 7 bases from V and 3 bases from J; junction bases left unmatched: 3. The CDR3 contains 12 residues. CDR3 protein: CASDRGLYEQYF. The CDR3 coding sequence is TGTGCCTCTGACAGGGGGCTCTACGAGCAGTACTTC.

For this clone: This specimen includes other DNA sequences encoding the same CDR3. The V and J genes are TRBV6-9 and TRBJ1-5; D not certain. The V end was cut by 2 bases, the J end by 2 bases, with 7 bases between. Per the germline V gene, CDR1 is MNHGY and CDR2 is SVAAGI. CDR3 length equals 14 residues. In nucleotides, the CDR3 is TGTGCCAGCAGTTATGGTCTGGGCAATCAGCCCCAGCATTTT. Encoded protein: CASSYGLGNQPQHF.

The V call is TRBV5-6, the J call TRBJ2-3, with 9 bases identical to TRBD1. J lost 1 base, V lost 1 base, and 7 bases had no gene match. The germline V gene encodes CDR1 SGHDT and CDR2 YYEEEE. The CDR3 is 17 residues long. The CDR3: CASSLRTGVRGTDTQYF. In nucleotides, the CDR3 is TGTGCCAGCAGCTTGAGGACAGGGGTTCGTGGCACAGATACGCAGTATTTT.

The chain links TRBV7-9 to TRBJ1-2, with TRBD1 matching 9 bases. J gave up 6 bases and V 5 bases, and 13 bases lay outside the gene matches. CDR3 size: 16 residues. The germline gives CDR1 SEHNR, CDR2 FQNEAQ (reference sequence). The CDR3: CASSPSWDREDNGYTF. CDR3 coding DNA: TGTGCCAGCAGCCCCTCCTGGGACAGGGAAGACAATGGCTACACCTTC.

The chain is built from TRBV2 and TRBJ1-2, with TRBD1 matching over 7 bases. The V gene end was trimmed by 7 bases and the J gene end by 4 bases; junction bases not matched to a gene: 6. The CDR3 extends over 13 amino acids. Per germline, CDR1 SNHLY and CDR2 FYNNEI. CDR3: CASKTGSTYGYTF. For the CDR3, the DNA is TGTGCCAGCAAGACAGGGAGTACCTATGGCTACACCTTC.

This chain uses TRBV28 with TRBJ1-4; 11 bases agree with TRBD1. This CDR3 is 14 amino acids long. The V and J ends lost 5 bases and 6 bases, in that order; junction bases with no gene match: 2. The germline V gene has CDR1 MDHEN and CDR2 SYDVKM. The CDR3 loop is CASSPGQGDEKLFF. In DNA form, the CDR3 reads TGTGCCAGCAGTCCGGGACAGGGGGATGAAAAACTGTTTTTT.

This sequence joins TRBV5-6 and TRBJ2-7; 9 bases agree with TRBD1. Unmatched junction bases numbered 9, after V lost 1 base and J lost 4 bases. Germline values: CDR1 SGHDT, CDR2 YYEEEE. The CDR3 has 16 residues. The CDR3 sequence: CASSLTRDREWYEQYF. The CDR3 DNA is TGTGCCAGCAGCTTGACCCGGGACAGGGAGTGGTACGAGCAGTACTTC.

J is TRBJ2-2 and V is TRBV10-3, with D possibly TRBD2 on 5 matching bases. V lost 7 bases and J 0 bases, leaving 6 bases between the germline ends. Germline V gene data show CDR1 as ENHRY and CDR2 as SYGVKD. The CDR3 is made up of 13 amino acids. The CDR3 loop reads CAITGTNTGELFF. The CDR3 DNA reads TGTGCCATCACCGGGACGAACACCGGGGAGCTGTTTTTT.

The rearrangement links TRBV5-1 to TRBJ2-1; possibly TRBD1 for D (6 bases). Germline V gene lookup returns CDR1 SGHRS and CDR2 YFSETQ. This CDR3 has 14 residues. V was pared by 6 bases and J by 8 bases, with 18 bases between. The CDR3 nucleotides read TGCGCCAGCACTCAGAGGGGGAATTGGGATGAGCAGTTCTTC. It specifies CASTQRGNWDEQFF. Drawing the rest from reference TRBV5-1 and TRBJ2-1, the complete variable domain is KAGVTQTPRYLIKTRGQQVTLSCSPISGHRSVSWYQQTPGQGLQFLFEYFSETQRNKGNFPGRFSGRQFSNSRSEMNVSTLELGDSALYLCASTQRGNWDEQFFGPGTRLTVL.

This clone was counted a single time. The rearrangement links TRBV20-1 to TRBJ2-5; the D gene could be TRBD1 or TRBD2 (5 bases each). Germline values: CDR1 DFQATT, CDR2 SNEGSKA (reference sequence). CDR3 size: 11 residues. V lost 7 bases and J lost 5, with 11 bases in between. CDR3 residues: CSGGRSETQYF. In DNA form, the CDR3 reads TGCAGTGGGGGACGCAGCGAGACCCAGTACTTC.

The gene calls are TRBV7-8 and TRBJ2-3, with D possibly matching TRBD1 (6 bases). The CDR3 has 17 amino acids. The ends were cut back, 5 bases at V and 3 bases at J, with 21 bases in the middle. Germline CDR1 reads SGHVS; CDR2 reads FQNEAQ. The CDR3 nucleotides read TGTGCCAGCAGCCCTAGCCACAGGGCGGCTCGTACAGATACGCAGTATTTT. It is translated as CASSPSHRAARTDTQYF.

V is TRBV30 and J is TRBJ1-1; TRBD1 matches at 10 bases. The CDR3 has 15 amino acids. Germline V lookup: CDR1 GTSNPN, CDR2 SVGIG (reference sequence). The trim removed 4 bases at V and 5 bases at J, leaving 10 bases unmatched. CDR3 DNA sequence: TGTGCCTGGACCCCCCGGGACAGGGGACGGACTGAAGCTTTCTTT. This sequence encodes CAWTPRDRGRTEAFF.